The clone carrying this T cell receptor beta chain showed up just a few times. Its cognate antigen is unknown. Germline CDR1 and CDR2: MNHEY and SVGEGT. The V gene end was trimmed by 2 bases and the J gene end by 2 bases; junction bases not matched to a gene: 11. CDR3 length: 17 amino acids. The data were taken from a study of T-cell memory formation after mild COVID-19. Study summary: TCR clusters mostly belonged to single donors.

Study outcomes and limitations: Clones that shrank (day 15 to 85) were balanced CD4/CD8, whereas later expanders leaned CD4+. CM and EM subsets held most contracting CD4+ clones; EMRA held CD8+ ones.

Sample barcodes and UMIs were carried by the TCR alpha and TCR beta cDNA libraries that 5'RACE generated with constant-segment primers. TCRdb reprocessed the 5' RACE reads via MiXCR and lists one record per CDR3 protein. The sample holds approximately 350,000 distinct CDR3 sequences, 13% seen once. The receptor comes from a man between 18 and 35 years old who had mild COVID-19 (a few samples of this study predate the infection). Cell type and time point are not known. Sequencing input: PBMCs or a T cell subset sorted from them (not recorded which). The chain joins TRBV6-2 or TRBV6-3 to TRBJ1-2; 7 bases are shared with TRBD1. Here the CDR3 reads CASSYRIAGTANYGYTF. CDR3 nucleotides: TGTGCCAGCAGTTACCGGATTGCCGGGACAGCAAACTATGGCTACACCTTC.